This T cell receptor beta chain was observed in a study of cytomegalovirus exposure and HLA in healthy donors. Study results and limitations: Some public TCRs appeared in many individuals, while most sequences were rare. Per a prior analysis, the majority of TCR beta V segments were productive roughly 90% or roughly 30% of the time.

Primers for the PCR totalled 60 Vbeta and 13 Jbeta. Profiling relied on immunoSEQ multiplex PCR, and the TCRdb table lists in-frame clones only, not all of them. The repertoire holds tens of thousands of clones, with roughly 78% as singletons. A remark on this clone: Its target is not known.

J gave up 7 bases and V 0 bases, and 9 bases lay outside the gene matches. The germline gives CDR1 SGHDT, CDR2 YYEEEE. The length of the CDR3 is 16 residues. The sequenced sample was PBMCs. The TCR originated in a male donor in good health and CMV-seropositive. V gene TRBV5-6 combines with J gene TRBJ2-2, with 7 bases aligning to TRBD2. The CDR3 DNA reads TGTGCCAGCAGCTTGGTCGGACTAGGGGACGTCGGGGAGCTGTTTTTT. Its protein product is CASSLVGLGDVGELFF.